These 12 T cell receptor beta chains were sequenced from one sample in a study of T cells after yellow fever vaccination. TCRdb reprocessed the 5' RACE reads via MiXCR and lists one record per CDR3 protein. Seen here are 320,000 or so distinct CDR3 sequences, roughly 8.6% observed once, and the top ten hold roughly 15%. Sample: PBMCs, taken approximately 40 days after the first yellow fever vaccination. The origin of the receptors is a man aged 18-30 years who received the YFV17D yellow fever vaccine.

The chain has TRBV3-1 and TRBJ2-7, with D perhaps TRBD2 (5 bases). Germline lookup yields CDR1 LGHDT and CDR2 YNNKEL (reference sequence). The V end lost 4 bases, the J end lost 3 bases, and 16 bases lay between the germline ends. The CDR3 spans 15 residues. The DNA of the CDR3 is TGTGCCAGCAGCCTTTTCAGCGGCGGTGGCTACGAGCAGTACTTC. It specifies CASSLFSGGGYEQYF.

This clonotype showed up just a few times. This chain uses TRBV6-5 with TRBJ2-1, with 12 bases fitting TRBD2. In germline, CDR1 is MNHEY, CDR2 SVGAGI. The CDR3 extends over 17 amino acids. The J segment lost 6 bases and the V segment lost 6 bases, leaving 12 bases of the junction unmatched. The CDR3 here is CASSITSGGPPLNEQFF. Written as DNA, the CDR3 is TGTGCCAGCAGCATTACTAGCGGGGGGCCCCCCCTCAATGAGCAGTTCTTC.

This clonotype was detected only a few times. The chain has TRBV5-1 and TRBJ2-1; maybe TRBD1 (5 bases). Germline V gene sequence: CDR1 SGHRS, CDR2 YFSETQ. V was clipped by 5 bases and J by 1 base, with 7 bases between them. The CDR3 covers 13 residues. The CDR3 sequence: CASRQESYNEQFF. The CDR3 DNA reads TGCGCCAGCAGACAGGAGTCCTACAATGAGCAGTTCTTC.

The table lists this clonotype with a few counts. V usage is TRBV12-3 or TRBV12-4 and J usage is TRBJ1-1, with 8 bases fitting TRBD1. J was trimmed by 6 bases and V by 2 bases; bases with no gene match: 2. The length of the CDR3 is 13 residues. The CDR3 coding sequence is TGTGCCAGCAGTTTACAACAGGGGGCTGAAGCTTTCTTT. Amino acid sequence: CASSLQQGAEAFF.

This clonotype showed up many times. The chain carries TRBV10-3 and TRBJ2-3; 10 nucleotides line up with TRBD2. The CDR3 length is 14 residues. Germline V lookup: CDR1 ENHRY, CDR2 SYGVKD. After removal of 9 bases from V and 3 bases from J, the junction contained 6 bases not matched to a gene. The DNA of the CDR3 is TGTGCCATAAGAGCGGGGGGGCCGACAGATACGCAGTATTTT. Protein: CAIRAGGPTDTQYF.

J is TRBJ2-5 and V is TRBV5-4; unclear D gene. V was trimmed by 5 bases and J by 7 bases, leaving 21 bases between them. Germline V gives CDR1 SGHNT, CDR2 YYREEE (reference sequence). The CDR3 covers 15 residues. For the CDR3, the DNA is TGTGCCAGCAGTTCTGGACCGGACGGGTTCGTGACCCAGTACTTC. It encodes CASSSGPDGFVTQYF.

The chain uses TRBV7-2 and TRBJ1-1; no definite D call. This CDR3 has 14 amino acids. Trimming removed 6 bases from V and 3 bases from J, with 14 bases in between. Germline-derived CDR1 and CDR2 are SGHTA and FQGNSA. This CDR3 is CASREGWSHTEAFF. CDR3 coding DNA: TGTGCCAGCAGGGAAGGATGGAGTCACACTGAAGCTTTCTTT.

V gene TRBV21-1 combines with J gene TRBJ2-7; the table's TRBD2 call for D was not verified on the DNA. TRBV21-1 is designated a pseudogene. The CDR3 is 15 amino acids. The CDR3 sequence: CASSIGTSGSYEQYV. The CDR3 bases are TGTGCCAGCAGCATAGGGACTAGCGGGTCCTACGAGCAGTACGTC.

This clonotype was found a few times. CDR3 DNA sequence: TGTGCCAGCAGCGGAAGGGTCTCCTATAATTCACCCCTCCACTTT. Protein sequence: CASSGRVSYNSPLHF. V gene TRBV5-5 combines with J gene TRBJ1-6; D uncertain. V lost 4 bases to trimming and J lost 0 bases, with 8 bases between them. The CDR3 totals 15 residues. Germline CDR1 is SGHKS and CDR2 is YYEKEE (reference sequence).

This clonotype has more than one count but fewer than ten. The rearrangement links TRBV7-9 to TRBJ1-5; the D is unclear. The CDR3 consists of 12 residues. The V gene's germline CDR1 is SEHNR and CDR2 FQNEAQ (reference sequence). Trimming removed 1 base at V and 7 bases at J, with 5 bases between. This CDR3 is CASSLGEQPQHF. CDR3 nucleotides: TGTGCCAGCAGCTTAGGGGAACAGCCCCAGCATTTT.

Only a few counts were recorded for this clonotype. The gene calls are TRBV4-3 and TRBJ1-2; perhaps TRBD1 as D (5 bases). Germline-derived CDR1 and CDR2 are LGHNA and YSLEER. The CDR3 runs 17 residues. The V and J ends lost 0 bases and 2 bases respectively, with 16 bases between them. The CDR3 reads CASSQDNPDIGNYGYTF. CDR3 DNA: TGCGCCAGCAGCCAAGATAACCCGGACATAGGGAACTATGGCTACACCTTC.

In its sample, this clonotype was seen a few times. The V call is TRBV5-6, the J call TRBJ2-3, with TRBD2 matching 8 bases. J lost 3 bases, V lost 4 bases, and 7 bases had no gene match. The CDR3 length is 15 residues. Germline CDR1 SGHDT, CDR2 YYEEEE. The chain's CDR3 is CASSPGLGATDTQYF. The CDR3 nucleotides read TGTGCCAGCAGCCCGGGACTAGGCGCAACAGATACGCAGTATTTT.